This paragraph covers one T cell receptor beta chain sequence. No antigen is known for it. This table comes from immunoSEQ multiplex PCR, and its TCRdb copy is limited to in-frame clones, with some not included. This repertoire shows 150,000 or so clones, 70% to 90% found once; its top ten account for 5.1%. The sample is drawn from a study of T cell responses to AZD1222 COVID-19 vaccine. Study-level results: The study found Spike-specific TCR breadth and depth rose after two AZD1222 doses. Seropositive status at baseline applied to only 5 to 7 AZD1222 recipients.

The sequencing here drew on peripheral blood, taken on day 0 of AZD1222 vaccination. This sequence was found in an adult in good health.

DNA of the CDR3: TGCGCCAGCAGCCAAGATCTTCAGCTAGCGGGATACGAGCAGTACTTC. Encoded protein: CASSQDLQLAGYEQYF. V usage is TRBV4-1 and J usage is TRBJ2-7; 9 positions match TRBD2. The CDR3 contains 16 residues. Germline-derived CDR1 and CDR2 are MGHRA and YSYEKL. V gave up 0 bases and J gave up 4 bases; unmatched junction bases: 7.